This TCR beta chain was captured by sequencing in a study of Ad26.COV2.S vaccination and SARS-CoV-2 variants (TCRdb year 2021). As for the study more broadly: Vaccine-arm donors were drawn from COV1001, a multicentre, randomized, double-blind, placebo-controlled phase I-IIa trial of Ad26.COV2.S in healthy adults. Trial participants were randomized into five groups of five, in which low-dose or high-dose Ad26.COV2.S was given once or twice, or placebo was given on both occasions. Ad26.COV2.S was given intramuscularly at 5x10^10 or 1x10^11 viral particles, as a single shot or as two shots 56 days apart. The TCR-sequenced set comprised approximately 30 samples: some 19 Ad26.COV2.S vaccine recipients, 5 placebo recipients and 8 SARS-CoV-2 convalescent individuals. TCRbeta repertoire sequencing served as the tool for gauging how specific and how broad the SARS-CoV-2-reactive T cell receptors were following Ad26.COV2.S vaccination. Blinding of investigators to trial group allocation was maintained during experiments and outcome assessment. Broader findings and caveats from the paper: After vaccination, spike-specific CD8+ and CD4+ T cell responses were reported to show substantial breadth. The authors noted that the TCR breadth and depth analyses may have underestimated total T cell responses. Vaccine and placebo recipients had similar non-spike TCR breadth, a finding consistent with the vaccine containing only spike. Ad26.COV2.S recipients had higher spike-specific TCR breadth than placebo recipients (P = 0.0014). The study lacked the statistical power to compare responses across vaccine doses or regimens.

Details on this clone: It lacks a known antigen. No much larger clone is present one base from it, and per-base qualities are unavailable.

Read against the paper, the sample's treatment or condition label means: about 20 received Ad26.COV2.S at low or high dose, single or two shots; several received placebo; per-sample allocation not given. For vaccine and placebo recipients, repertoires were sequenced using samples collected on day 63 after the first injection. Cohort 1b enrolled about two dozen adults aged 18-55 years at a single site in Boston, USA, between 29 July and 7 August 2020. Ad26.COV2.S consisted of a replication-incompetent adenovirus type 26 vector by which a prefusion-stabilized SARS-CoV-2 spike protein from the original Wuhan strain was expressed. CDR1 and CDR2 are drawn from the germline V gene (reference sequence): SEHNR, FQNEAQ. The CDR3 spans 14 residues, from the cysteine through the phenylalanine. Kept here is only the CDR3 DNA, which spans 42 bases and is read in frame from base 1. The junction carries 15 bases between V and J, which are trimmed by 7 bases and 6 bases respectively.

The immunoSEQ Assay was used to sequence TCRbeta CDR3 regions. After extraction, genomic DNA underwent amplification by bias-controlled multiplex PCR, followed by high-throughput sequencing. Processing in the source paper ran as follows. Collapsing and filtering of sequences were performed to quantify the absolute abundance of each unique TCRbeta CDR3 region. T cell fraction was estimated by normalization of TCRbeta template counts to usable DNA, with usable DNA being measured through amplification of reference genes present in all nucleated cells. Repertoire TCRs were annotated as SARS-CoV-2-specific by exact matching of V gene, CDR3 amino acid sequence and J gene to a known reactive TCR set. The reference SARS-CoV-2 TCR set was derived from MIRA and filtered for enrichment in COVID-19-positive ImmuneCODE repertoires, a step that removed public or cross-reactive TCRs. Based on the MIRA antigens, annotated TCRs were further analysed at the level of specific ORF or position within ORF. Breadth was defined as annotated unique rearrangements over total unique productive rearrangements; depth was the summed frequency of those rearrangements. TCR breadth was compared between groups using two-sided Wilcoxon rank-sum tests. The table comes from immuneACCESS by way of TCRdb, which keeps in-frame sequences with V and J called. Part of the clones is missing from these tables; in studies checked, under half for an unresolved V gene and the rest for unknown reasons. V, J and clone size derive from that table, while D and trimming were established from the DNA sequence. For this sample the table gives 350,000 to 600,000 clones, of which roughly 87% were detected only once. The ten largest clones take up approximately 1.7% of the sample.

Here the chain combines TRBV7-9 and TRBJ2-2, with the D gene call left open. This sample comprised peripheral blood, obtained in a trial of Ad26.COV2.S vaccine versus placebo. The TCR was taken from a person aged 18 to 65 who received the Ad26.COV2.S COVID-19 vaccine or a placebo. The encoded CDR3 is CASITTPEAGELFF. The nucleotides read TGTGCCAGCATCACGACACCAGAAGCCGGGGAGCTGTTTTTT. The reference TRBV7-9 and TRBJ2-2 proteins fill in what lies around the CDR3, so the full variable domain reads DTGVSQNPRHKITKRGQNVTFRCDPISEHNRLYWYRQTLGQGPEFLTYFQNEAQLEKSRLLSDRFSAERPKGSFSTLEIQRTEQGDSAMYLCASITTPEAGELFFGEGSRLTVL.